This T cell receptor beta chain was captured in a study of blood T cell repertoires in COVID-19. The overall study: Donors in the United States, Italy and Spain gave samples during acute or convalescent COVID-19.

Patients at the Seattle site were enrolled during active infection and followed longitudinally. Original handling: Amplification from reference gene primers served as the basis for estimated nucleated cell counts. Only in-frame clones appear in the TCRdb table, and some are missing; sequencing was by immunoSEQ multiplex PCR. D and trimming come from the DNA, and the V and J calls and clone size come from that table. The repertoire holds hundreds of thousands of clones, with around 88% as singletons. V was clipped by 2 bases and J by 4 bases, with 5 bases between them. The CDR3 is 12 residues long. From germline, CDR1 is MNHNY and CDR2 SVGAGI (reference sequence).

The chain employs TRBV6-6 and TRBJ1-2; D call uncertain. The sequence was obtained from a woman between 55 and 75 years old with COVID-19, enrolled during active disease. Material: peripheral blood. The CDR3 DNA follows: TGTGCCAGCAGTTACGACTCCTATGGCTACACCTTC. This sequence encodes CASSYDSYGYTF.